This is a list of T cell receptor beta chains from one sample in a study of T-cell memory formation after mild COVID-19. TCRdb analysed the 5' RACE reads with MiXCR anew, one entry per CDR3 protein. The profile covers a few hundred thousand distinct CDR3 sequences, with 15% to 20% appearing a single time and 22% taken by the ten largest. Sequenced input: PBMCs or a T cell subset sorted from them (not recorded which). Receptors originate from a man aged 18 to 30 who had mild COVID-19 (a few samples of this study predate the infection). Cell type and time point are not known. CDR3s include the opening cysteine and the closing phenylalanine or tryptophan. The order of the fields is clone size, D gene, V gene, J gene, CDR3 DNA, CDR3 protein. D genes are given only for firm matches. Clone sizes are given selectively: once, few, many, or a class where the clone is expanded.

size: .; D: .; V: TRBV29-1; J: TRBJ2-4; DNA: TGCAGCGTTGTAGTGGACATTCAGTACTTC; CDR3: CSVVVDIQYF
size: few; D: .; V: TRBV7-2; J: TRBJ1-6; DNA: TGTGCCAGCAGCTTCAATACAGGGTCTAATTCACCCCTCCACTTT; CDR3: CASSFNTGSNSPLHF
size: .; D: TRBD1; V: TRBV6-4; J: TRBJ1-1; DNA: TGTGCCAGCAGACGGGACAGGGACCGGAACACTGAAGCTTTCTTT; CDR3: CASRRDRDRNTEAFF
size: few; D: .; V: TRBV5-5; J: TRBJ2-7; DNA: TGTGCCAGCAGCTTGGGACGGGATACCTACGAGCAGTACTTC; CDR3: CASSLGRDTYEQYF
size: few; D: TRBD1; V: TRBV11-2; J: TRBJ1-2; DNA: TGTGCCAGCAGCTTAGTGACAGGGTATGGCTACACCTTC; CDR3: CASSLVTGYGYTF
size: .; D: .; V: TRBV24-1; J: TRBJ2-3; DNA: TGTGCCACCAGTGATTTTAAGGATACGCAGTATTTT; CDR3: CATSDFKDTQYF
size: few; D: .; V: TRBV27; J: TRBJ2-5; DNA: TGTGCCAGCAGTTCGGAACAACAAGAGACCCAGTACTTC; CDR3: CASSSEQQETQYF
size: .; D: .; V: TRBV7-3; J: TRBJ2-2; DNA: TGTGCCAGCAGCCCCGAAGGACAAGGCTACGGGGAGCTGTTTTTT; CDR3: CASSPEGQGYGELFF
size: many; D: .; V: TRBV5-1; J: TRBJ1-6; DNA: TGCGCCAGCAGCAATCAGGGGCATAATTCACCCCTCCACTTT; CDR3: CASSNQGHNSPLHF
size: few; D: .; V: TRBV4-1; J: TRBJ1-1; DNA: TGCGCCAGCAGCTCCATTACTGAAGCTTTCTTT; CDR3: CASSSITEAFF
size: .; D: .; V: TRBV4-3; J: TRBJ2-7; DNA: TGCGCCAGCAGCCAAGACCTCGTACCTGGGGGATACTACGAGCAGTACTTC; CDR3: CASSQDLVPGGYYEQYF
size: few; D: .; V: TRBV29-1; J: TRBJ2-3; DNA: TGCAGCGTTGGATCCGGTTTAGATACGCAGTATTTT; CDR3: CSVGSGLDTQYF
size: few; D: .; V: TRBV10-3; J: TRBJ2-3; DNA: TGTGCCATCAGTGCGGTAAAGGGACGGACAGATACGCAGTATTTT; CDR3: CAISAVKGRTDTQYF
size: .; D: TRBD1; V: TRBV4-1; J: TRBJ1-4; DNA: TGCGCCAGCAGCCTTACCGGGACAGGACTTGAAAAACTGTTTTTT; CDR3: CASSLTGTGLEKLFF
size: .; D: .; V: TRBV7-9; J: TRBJ2-3; DNA: TGTGCCAGCAGCTTATTGACAACCGCACTGGATACGCAGTATTTT; CDR3: CASSLLTTALDTQYF
size: few; D: .; V: TRBV7-2; J: TRBJ1-5; DNA: TGTGCCAGCAGCTTAGGGGAAAATCAGCGCCAGCATTTT; CDR3: CASSLGENQRQHF
size: many; D: TRBD2; V: TRBV20-1; J: TRBJ2-7; DNA: TGCAGTGCTAGAGATTTTACGGGGGGGCGTTACGAGCAGTACTTC; CDR3: CSARDFTGGRYEQYF
size: few; D: .; V: TRBV24-1; J: TRBJ1-5; DNA: TGTGCCACCGGGGGAGACAGGTTCAATCAGCCCCAGCATTTT; CDR3: CATGGDRFNQPQHF
size: .; D: .; V: TRBV12-3/TRBV12-4; J: TRBJ1-5; DNA: TGTGCCAGCAGTTTGAAGGGGATTAATCAGCCCCAGCATTTT; CDR3: CASSLKGINQPQHF
size: few; D: .; V: TRBV7-2; J: TRBJ2-3; DNA: TGTGCCAGCATACAACTAGCAATGTTCACAGATACGCAGTATTTT; CDR3: CASIQLAMFTDTQYF
size: many; D: TRBD2; V: TRBV5-1; J: TRBJ2-1; DNA: TGCGCCAGCAGCTTGGAGGCGGGGGGCCCCGCCGAGGAGCAGTTCTTC; CDR3: CASSLEAGGPAEEQFF
size: .; D: TRBD2; V: TRBV11-2; J: TRBJ2-1; DNA: TGTGCCAGCAGCTTAGATCGGGAGGGATTGGGAAATGAGCAGTTCTTC; CDR3: CASSLDREGLGNEQFF
size: .; D: .; V: TRBV2; J: TRBJ1-2; DNA: TGTGCCAGCAGTGACCCGGGGCAGGGTAGAGAGTATGGCTACACCTTC; CDR3: CASSDPGQGREYGYTF